This TCR beta chain was recovered during a study of shared clonotypes between healthy human individuals. CD45RO+ cells plus CCR7-negative CD45RA+ TemRA cells formed CD8 memory. A few counts support this clone. Authors' methods: Junction-only sequences without quality scores were provided by ImmunoSEQ, so filtering was different. Assay used: immunoSEQ multiplex PCR; TCRdb lists only in-frame clones, some missing. V and J calls plus clone size are reproduced from that table; the DNA served to infer D and trimming. The data show a few hundred thousand clones, with around 87% seen just once and about 17% held by the top ten. The origin of this receptor is a man between 18 and 35 years old in good health. The sequencing sample was made of memory CD8+ T cells sorted from blood. Specified subset: CD45RO+ cells pooled with CCR7-negative TemRA cells.

CDR3 residues: CASSQEGEVSYEQYF. CDR3 sequence (DNA): TGTGCCAGCAGTCAAGAGGGGGAGGTGAGCTACGAGCAGTACTTC. The J gene is TRBJ2-7, the V gene TRBV13; D is tentatively TRBD1 or TRBD2 (6 bases each). The germline CDR1 and CDR2 sequences are PRHDT and FYEKMQ (reference sequence). CDR3 length: 15 amino acids. V was shortened by 6 bases and J by 3 bases, with 18 bases between the two germline ends. The full variable domain, its missing parts supplied by reference TRBV13 and TRBJ2-7, is AAGVIQSPRHLIKEKRETATLKCYPIPRHDTVYWYQQGPGQDPQFLISFYEKMQSDKGSIPDRFSAQQFSDYHSELNMSSLELGDSALYFCASSQEGEVSYEQYFGPGTRLTVT.